Each of the 26 T cell receptor beta chains below was sequenced from the same sample in a study of shared clonotypes between healthy human individuals. Sequencing was performed with immunoSEQ multiplex PCR; in TCRdb, only in-frame clones are kept and a portion is missing. In the table there are approximately 500,000 clones, 75% to 80% of which are singletons. The sequencing sample was made of PBMCs. These receptors were collected from a middle-aged woman in good health. Some clones in this sample may be carry-over from other donors' samples.

This clone has just a few counts. V gene TRBV9 combines with J gene TRBJ2-5; no clear D. CDR3 length: 15 residues. Germline V gene data show CDR1 as SGDLS and CDR2 as YYNGEE. With 0 bases removed from V and 1 base from J, the gap between germline ends came to 10 bases. CDR3 DNA sequence: TGTGCCAGCAGCGTAGATCCCAGGTCCCAAGAGACCCAGTACTTC. Amino acids: CASSVDPRSQETQYF.

Notes on this clone: Compared with germline, one end of the junction differs, possibly owing to a read error. This same CDR3 is encoded by further DNA sequences in the sample. V and J are TRBV27 and TRBJ2-7; 16 nucleotides align to TRBD2. The CDR3 consists of 18 residues. Germline CDR1 and CDR2: MNHEY and SMNVEV (reference sequence). The CDR3 here is CASSLSRGTSGRAYEQYF. In DNA form, the CDR3 reads TGTGCCAGTAGTTTATCCAGAGGGACTAGCGGGAGGGCCTACGAGCAGTACTTC.

This clone was observed a single time. V gene TRBV7-6 combines with J gene TRBJ2-7; 8 bases line up with TRBD2. Germline trimming cut 0 bases from V and 0 bases from J; bases unmatched to any gene: 4. CDR1 is SGHVS, CDR2 FNYEAQ, per germline. The CDR3 is 16 residues long. In nucleotides, the CDR3 is TGTGCCAGCAGCTTAGCGATCAGCGGGAGCTCCTACGAGCAGTACTTC. Translation gives CASSLAISGSSYEQYF.

J is TRBJ1-4 and V is TRBV5-4; D unclear. Germline V gene sequence: CDR1 SGHNT, CDR2 YYREEE (reference sequence). V shed 0 bases and J shed 1 base, with 13 bases lying between them. This CDR3 has 17 residues. Here the CDR3 DNA reads TGTGCCAGCAGCTTGGCTTGGCGGATGGTAACTAATGAAAAACTGTTTTTT. It codes for CASSLAWRMVTNEKLFF.

As concerns this clone: One base away lies a much larger clone, so this may be a sequencing read error. Other DNA sequences from this sample encode an identical CDR3 as well. The gene calls are TRBV6-5 and TRBJ2-3; TRBD2 is a possible D gene (5 bases). V dropped 2 bases and J dropped 0 bases, with 6 bases sitting between them. CDR1 is MNHEY, CDR2 SVGAGI, per germline. This CDR3 is 14 amino acids long. The CDR3 reads CASSYGGSTDTQYF. The CDR3 nucleotides are TGTGCCAGCAGTTACGGCGGGAGCACAGATACGCAGTATTTT.

The chain combines TRBV19 with TRBJ2-7, with D tentatively TRBD1 (6 bases). The CDR3 spans 17 residues. V was trimmed by 5 bases and J by 0 bases, leaving 20 bases between them. The germline V gene has CDR1 LNHDA and CDR2 SQIVND (reference sequence). Here the CDR3 reads CASSARGQPFLSYEQYF. The CDR3, as DNA: TGTGCCAGTAGTGCCCGTGGACAGCCATTTCTCTCCTACGAGCAGTACTTC.

V is TRBV5-1 and J is TRBJ1-1; D uncertain. The V end lost 1 base, the J end lost 6 bases, and 19 bases lay between the germline ends. Germline loops: CDR1 SGHRS, CDR2 YFSETQ. This CDR3 has 16 residues. CDR3 nucleotide sequence: TGCGCCAGCAGCTTGTGGTTGGGGAACACCGTCCCTGAAGCTTTCTTT. Amino acid sequence: CASSLWLGNTVPEAFF.

J is TRBJ2-3 and V is TRBV7-3; 9 nucleotides agree with TRBD2. The V segment lost 5 bases and the J segment 4 bases; nucleotides outside the gene matches: 10. In germline, CDR1 is SGHTA, CDR2 FQGTGA. The CDR3 is 16 amino acids. CDR3 region: CASSLTGTSMADTQYF. The CDR3 DNA is TGTGCCAGCAGCCTCACCGGGACTAGCATGGCAGATACGCAGTATTTT.

This clone was observed a handful of times. The rearrangement joins TRBV7-2 to TRBJ1-2; D is unresolved. The length of the CDR3 is 16 residues. Germline lookup yields CDR1 SGHTA and CDR2 FQGNSA. Between the trimmed V and J ends, which lost 5 bases and 8 bases, there was a span of 24 bases. CDR3 DNA sequence: TGTGCCAGCAGCCAAGCCCCCCCGGAACAGAGGGTAGGCTACACCTTC. Translated, it gives CASSQAPPEQRVGYTF.

The chain is built from TRBV7-8 and TRBJ2-1; 10 bases match TRBD2. This CDR3 has 17 residues. The ends lost 4 bases at V and 7 bases at J; junction bases unmatched: 13. CDR1 and CDR2 (germline): SGHVS, FQNEAQ. The CDR3 DNA reads TGTGCCAGCAGCTCGAAACTAGCGGGGTCCTCCCTTAATGAGCAGTTCTTC. This sequence encodes CASSSKLAGSSLNEQFF.

The genes are TRBV2 and TRBJ1-2, with a weak D call TRBD1 (5 bases). The V gene's germline CDR1 is SNHLY and CDR2 FYNNEI. CDR3 size: 13 residues. Trimming took 4 bases from V and 7 from J, leaving 13 bases between them. CDR3 in amino acids: CASSGGLALGYTF. In DNA, the CDR3 is TGTGCCAGCAGTGGGGGCCTGGCCCTTGGCTACACCTTC.

This sequence joins TRBV7-7 and TRBJ2-5; D gene uncertain. Trimming stripped 0 bases from V and 5 bases from J, with 13 bases between. The CDR3 runs to 15 residues. Germline V CDR1 and CDR2: SSHAT, FNYEAQ (reference sequence). CDR3 amino acids: CASSLAGVLGETQYF. The CDR3 bases are TGTGCCAGCAGCTTAGCGGGCGTTCTCGGTGAGACCCAGTACTTC. Drawing the rest from reference TRBV7-7 and TRBJ2-5, the complete variable domain is GAGVSQSPRYKVTKRGQDVTLRCDPISSHATLYWYQQALGQGPEFLTYFNYEAQPDKSGLPSDRFSAERPEGSISTLTIQRTEQRDSAMYRCASSLAGVLGETQYFGPGTRLLVL.

The genes are TRBV5-4 and TRBJ1-2, with 7 bases matching TRBD1. Germline assignment: CDR1 SGHNT and CDR2 YYREEE (reference sequence). V dropped 1 base and J dropped 8; count of bases not matched to a gene: 11. The CDR3 has 15 residues. CDR3: CASSLPGQDMGGYTF. In DNA form, the CDR3 reads TGTGCCAGCAGCTTGCCCGGACAGGATATGGGAGGCTACACCTTC.

The chain uses TRBV4-1 and TRBJ2-5; 9 bases match TRBD1. The CDR3 has 14 amino acids. Germline V gene sequence: CDR1 MGHRA, CDR2 YSYEKL. Trimming removed 0 bases from V and 9 bases from J; junction bases left unmatched: 5. In nucleotides, the CDR3 is TGCGCCAGCAGCCAAGATTGGGGACAGGGTTCCCAGTACTTC. Translated, it gives CASSQDWGQGSQYF.

The rearrangement joins TRBV5-4 to TRBJ2-2, with TRBD1 as a possible D gene (5 bases). The CDR3 runs 15 residues. V lost 4 bases and J 1 base, leaving 11 bases between the germline ends. Germline loops: CDR1 SGHNT, CDR2 YYREEE (reference sequence). CDR3 coding DNA: TGTGCCAGCAGCGGTCAGGGTGGGAACACCGGGGAGCTGTTTTTT. Its protein product is CASSGQGGNTGELFF.

About this clone itself: Other DNA variants within this sample encode the same CDR3. This sequence joins TRBV5-1 and TRBJ2-5; D gene uncertain. The CDR3 sequence is 12 residues long. V was cut by 4 bases and J by 2 bases, with 6 bases left in between. Germline V CDR1 and CDR2: SGHRS, YFSETQ. In DNA form, the CDR3 reads TGCGCCAGCAGCCGCCAACAAGAGACCCAGTACTTC. Translating gives CASSRQQETQYF.

The rearrangement links TRBV10-2 to TRBJ2-2; no clear D. V was pared by 4 bases and J by 0 bases, with 12 bases between. This CDR3 is built from 16 residues. CDR1 WSHSY and CDR2 SAAADI come from the germline V gene. CDR3 sequence reads: CASSAYITANTGELFF. CDR3 DNA: TGCGCCAGCAGTGCCTATATTACAGCGAACACCGGGGAGCTGTTTTTT.

The chain combines TRBV6-6 with TRBJ2-5; D is uncertain. The CDR3 runs 14 residues. Trimming took 6 bases from V and 2 from J, leaving 13 bases between them. From germline, CDR1 is MNHNY and CDR2 SVGAGI (reference sequence). CDR3: CASSDWTEQETQYF. The DNA of the CDR3 is TGTGCCAGCAGCGATTGGACGGAACAAGAGACCCAGTACTTC.

V and J are TRBV14 and TRBJ2-3, with D perhaps TRBD1 or TRBD2 (5 bases each). This CDR3 comprises 18 residues. The germline V and J ends were trimmed by 1 base and 1 base, with 18 bases remaining between them. Per germline, CDR1 SGHDN and CDR2 FVKESK. The CDR3 loop reads CASSQGLLRGRGTDTQYF. In DNA form, the CDR3 reads TGTGCCAGCAGCCAAGGTCTGTTGAGGGGTCGGGGCACAGATACGCAGTATTTT.

This chain connects TRBV18 to TRBJ2-1; D is perhaps TRBD2 (5 bases). The V end was cut by 2 bases, the J end by 3 bases, with 11 bases between. The CDR3 is 15 amino acids. Germline assignment: CDR1 KGHSH and CDR2 LQKENI. CDR3 bases: TGTGCCAGCTCACCATGGGCGGGCAACTACAATGAGCAGTTCTTC. It specifies CASSPWAGNYNEQFF.

This clone was found once. One base separates it from a far larger clone, so it is likely a read error. The same CDR3 also results from other DNA sequences found in this sample. V is TRBV30 and J is TRBJ2-1, with D hard to call. CDR1 is GTSNPN and CDR2 is SVGIG in the germline V gene (reference sequence). CDR3 size: 13 residues. The CDR3 DNA follows: TGTGCATGGTCCGCCGGTCCGCCCAATGAGCAGTTCTTC. Encoded protein: CAWSAGPPNEQFF.

This clone was detected ten times or more. The chain carries TRBV27 and TRBJ2-1; no clear D gene. The V gene's germline CDR1 is MNHEY and CDR2 SMNVEV (reference sequence). The CDR3 loop spans 15 amino acids. V was pared by 5 bases and J by 2 bases, with 13 bases between. CDR3 in DNA: TGTGCCAGCAGTCGCGCCGGGTTTACCTACAATGAGCAGTTCTTC. It encodes CASSRAGFTYNEQFF.

The chain uses TRBV5-1 and TRBJ1-4; tentative D call: TRBD1 (5 bases). V was cut by 0 bases and J by 6 bases, with 12 bases left in between. CDR1 is SGHRS, CDR2 YFSETQ, per germline. This CDR3 has 15 amino acids. The CDR3 region has the DNA TGCGCCAGCAGCTTGGTGGGGGGATATGATGAAAAACTGTTTTTT. As protein: CASSLVGGYDEKLFF.

The chain combines TRBV7-3 with TRBJ2-1; 9 nucleotides align to TRBD1. The length of the CDR3 is 13 residues. V dropped 4 bases and J dropped 7; count of bases not matched to a gene: 2. The germline gives CDR1 SGHTA, CDR2 FQGTGA. The CDR3 here is CASSYRGRNEQFF. DNA for the CDR3: TGTGCCAGCAGCTACAGGGGGCGGAATGAGCAGTTCTTC.

This chain uses TRBV6-1 with TRBJ1-1; D is perhaps TRBD1 (6 bases). V was clipped by 5 bases and J by 3 bases, with 10 bases between them. Germline lookup yields CDR1 MNHNS and CDR2 SASEGT. The CDR3 is made up of 13 amino acids. CDR3: CASSTRTDTEAFF. CDR3 sequence (DNA): TGTGCCAGCAGTACAAGGACAGACACTGAAGCTTTCTTT.

The chain recombines TRBV5-4 with TRBJ2-5; 9 bases agree with TRBD1. V dropped 2 bases and J dropped 3; count of bases not matched to a gene: 2. CDR3 size: 14 residues. Germline V gene lookup returns CDR1 SGHNT and CDR2 YYREEE (reference sequence). In nucleotides, the CDR3 is TGTGCCAGCAGCTTCCGGACAGGGGAAGAGACCCAGTACTTC. It codes for CASSFRTGEETQYF.